The present entry profiles one TCR beta chain with its context. The missing CDR3 end, 3 residues past where the read stops, is filled in from the germline J gene. Most patients and controls had Caucasian heritage. The record originates from a study of T cell clonality in common variable immunodeficiency. Germline assignment: CDR1 SGHTA and CDR2 FQGNSA. This CDR3 contains 15 residues. Profiling relied on immunoSEQ multiplex PCR, and the TCRdb table lists in-frame clones only, not all of them. The sample includes about 52,000 clones, none of them occurring once. The rearrangement joins TRBV7-2 to TRBJ1-2; 9 bases align to TRBD1. This clonotype was sampled from a person between 18 and 75 years old in good health. Sequenced material: peripheral blood mononuclear cells. The CDR3 reads CASSSRDRVLGDYTF. The part of the CDR3 DNA that was read is TGTGCCAGCAGCTCCCGGGACAGGGTATTGGGTGAC.